This TCR beta chain was sequenced in a study of T cells in Graves' hyperthyroidism and ophthalmopathy. This clonotype was counted at least ten times. CDR1 is DFQATT, CDR2 SNEGSKA, per germline (reference sequence). The CDR3 contains 12 residues. After removal of 6 bases from V and 5 bases from J, the junction contained 6 bases not matched to a gene. The investigators amplified TCR beta CDR3 regions from RNA transcripts. TCR CDR3 underwent first-round RT-PCR with the HTBI primer set. MiXCR was run by TCRdb on the multiplex PCR reads, yielding one entry per CDR3 protein. The sample carries more than 35,000 distinct CDR3 sequences, around 49% recorded once.

The J gene is TRBJ2-5, the V gene TRBV20-1, with 7 positions matching TRBD2. This receptor was taken from a woman aged 50 to 60 with Graves' hyperthyroidism. The sample consisted of peripheral blood or thyroid tissue (not recorded which). For the CDR3, the DNA is TGCAGTGCCCGGGGGAGGGCGGAGACCCAGTACTTC. It codes for CSARGRAETQYF.